These 7 T cell receptor beta chains share one sample of origin, sequenced in a study of shared clonotypes between healthy human individuals. TCRdb keeps only in-frame clones here, not all; method: immunoSEQ multiplex PCR. The table includes approximately 530,000 clones, 96% detected once. The sample was naive CD4+ T cells sorted from blood. Subset here: CD45RA+ positively selected. These TCRs come from a woman under 40 in good health.

J is TRBJ2-1 and V is TRBV6-6, with D hard to call. The CDR3 covers 12 residues. Germline V gene lookup returns CDR1 MNHNY and CDR2 SVGAGI (reference sequence). Trimming cost V 6 bases and J 5 bases, with 8 bases left between them. In DNA form, the CDR3 reads TGTGCCAGCAGCCTTAGAGACAATGAGCAGTTCTTC. Translating gives CASSLRDNEQFF.

The V gene is TRBV5-1, the J gene TRBJ2-2, with D unresolved. Per the germline V gene, CDR1 is SGHRS and CDR2 is YFSETQ. V was cut by 5 bases and J by 4 bases, with 12 bases left in between. This CDR3 spans 14 amino acids. The DNA of the CDR3 is TGCGCCAGCAGATCAAGGCTCACCACCGGGGAGCTGTTTTTT. It translates to CASRSRLTTGELFF.

The rearrangement uses TRBV13 and TRBJ1-2; tentative D call: TRBD1 (6 bases). Deletions cut 5 bases from V and 5 bases from J, with 21 bases between. CDR1 and CDR2 from the germline V gene are PRHDT and FYEKMQ (reference sequence). CDR3 length equals 16 residues. The DNA of the CDR3 is TGTGCCAGCAGCCCTGGACAGCTACAAGGGAGATATGGCTACACCTTC. It encodes CASSPGQLQGRYGYTF.

The chain is built from TRBV11-2 and TRBJ2-2; D unresolved. This CDR3 region has 12 residues. The V gene's germline CDR1 is SGHAT and CDR2 FQNNGV. The ends were cut back, 10 bases at V and 4 bases at J, with 10 bases in the middle. This CDR3 is CATPVITGELFF. The CDR3 DNA sequence: TGTGCCACCCCCGTGATCACCGGGGAGCTGTTTTTT. Full variable domain (missing parts from reference TRBV11-2 and TRBJ2-2): EAGVAQSPRYKIIEKRQSVAFWCNPISGHATLYWYQQILGQGPKLLIQFQNNGVVDDSQLPKDRFSAERLKGVDSTLKIQPAKLEDSAVYLCATPVITGELFFGEGSRLTVL.

The rearrangement joins TRBV6-5 to TRBJ1-5; 7 bases fit TRBD1. Germline V gene data show CDR1 as MNHEY and CDR2 as SVGAGI. V lost 0 bases and J lost 3; bases outside the gene matches: 2. The CDR3 is made up of 15 amino acids. This CDR3 is CASSYSGQSNQPQHF. The CDR3 region has the DNA TGTGCCAGCAGTTACTCGGGACAGTCCAATCAGCCCCAGCATTTT.

V and J are TRBV29-1 and TRBJ2-1, with D possibly matching TRBD2 (5 bases). The CDR3 length is 13 residues. CDR1 is SQVTM, CDR2 ANQGSEA, per germline. Trimming cost V 0 bases and J 8 bases, with 11 bases left between them. CDR3 protein: CSVEEWGDDEQFF. The CDR3 DNA reads as TGCAGCGTTGAAGAGTGGGGAGATGATGAGCAGTTCTTC.

V is TRBV7-9 and J is TRBJ1-1; D is undetermined. This CDR3 has 14 amino acids. Germline CDR1 SEHNR, CDR2 FQNEAQ (reference sequence). The germline V and J ends were trimmed by 5 bases and 5 bases, with 15 bases remaining between them. CDR3 region: CASSLGLTGTEAFF. The CDR3 DNA sequence: TGTGCCAGCAGCCTCGGACTCACTGGGACTGAAGCTTTCTTT.